There are many counts of the clone carrying this T cell receptor beta chain. Its antigen is currently unknown. This CDR3 contains 15 residues. Germline V lookup: CDR1 LNHNV, CDR2 YYDKDF (reference sequence). The J segment lost 5 bases and the V segment lost 4 bases, leaving 6 bases of the junction unmatched. The source of the sample is a study of beta chain features in type 1 diabetes. The investigators reverse transcribed all of the isolated RNA, so they sequenced expressed TCRB transcripts. Some clones are missing from TCRdb's copy, which holds only in-frame ones; the method was immunoSEQ multiplex PCR. In the table there are about 220,000 clones, 11% of which are singletons. In total, each donor contributed a single heparinised blood draw that averaged around 110 mL. General observations from the study: Naive, central memory and Treg TCRB repertoires appeared more alike in patients than in healthy donors.

Material: central memory CD4+ T cells from blood. The chain recombines TRBV15 with TRBJ2-5; TRBD2 aligns across 11 bases. This clonotype originated in a man aged 18 to 30 in good health. CDR3 loop: CATSTIAGGRETQYF. Here the CDR3 DNA reads TGTGCCACCAGCACCATAGCGGGAGGGAGGGAGACCCAGTACTTC.